The 26 T cell receptor beta chains reported below all come from one sample, sequenced in a study of T cells in Graves' hyperthyroidism and ophthalmopathy. Using RNA transcripts as the source, TCR beta CDR3 regions were amplified. HTBI primers were the set used in a first-round RT-PCR of the TCR CDR3. In TCRdb, the multiplex PCR reads were re-called with MiXCR into one record per CDR3 protein. Of fewer than 700,000 distinct CDR3 sequences listed, 17% were seen once; the top ten hold 17%. Sequenced: blood. The receptors derive from a woman under 30 with Graves' ophthalmopathy.

This clonotype was seen at least ten times. The gene calls are TRBV6-2 or TRBV6-3 and TRBJ2-7, with 9 bases aligning to TRBD1. V gave up 6 bases and J gave up 6 bases; unmatched junction bases: 15. Germline CDR1 and CDR2: MNHEY and SVGEGT. The CDR3 totals 16 residues. The DNA for the CDR3 is TGTGCCAGCAGACCCGCCCCCCCCGACAGGGGGGTCGAGCAGTACTTC. It codes for CASRPAPPDRGVEQYF.

This rearrangement joins TRBV6-6 to TRBJ1-6; TRBD1 matches at 10 bases. Losses at the gene ends were 2 bases for V and 7 bases for J; bases not matched to a gene: 2. The CDR3 runs to 15 residues. Per the germline V gene, CDR1 is MNHNY and CDR2 is SVGAGI (reference sequence). The CDR3 here is CASSYTGQGNSPLHF. CDR3 DNA sequence: TGTGCCAGCAGTTACACGGGACAGGGGAATTCACCCCTCCACTTT.

This chain connects TRBV30 to TRBJ2-7; D ambiguous. CDR3 length: 13 residues. V was trimmed by 8 bases and J by 2 bases, leaving 16 bases between them. Germline CDR1 reads GTSNPN; CDR2 reads SVGIG (reference sequence). CDR3 amino acids: CASSMSGAYEQYF. The CDR3 nucleotides read TGTGCCAGTAGTATGAGTGGTGCCTACGAGCAGTACTTC.

The CDR3 loop is CASKQGEDYGYTF. Here the CDR3 DNA reads TGTGCCAGTAAACAGGGAGAAGACTATGGCTACACCTTC. This chain uses TRBV27 with TRBJ1-2, with D perhaps TRBD1 (6 bases). The CDR3 has 13 residues. Germline V gene data show CDR1 as MNHEY and CDR2 as SMNVEV (reference sequence). Trimming pared 9 bases from V and 3 bases from J, leaving 14 bases between.

This clonotype was observed a handful of times. This sequence joins TRBV5-1 and TRBJ1-3; 7 bases are a match to TRBD1. Germline V gives CDR1 SGHRS, CDR2 YFSETQ. This CDR3 has 16 residues. The V segment lost 0 bases and the J segment 4 bases; nucleotides outside the gene matches: 7. CDR3 residues: CASSLAPGTAGNTIYF. In DNA, the CDR3 is TGCGCCAGCAGCTTGGCCCCCGGGACAGCAGGAAACACCATATATTTT.

The chain combines TRBV6-2 or TRBV6-3 with TRBJ2-1, with D possibly TRBD2 on 6 matching bases. Trimming cost V 10 bases and J 7 bases, with 11 bases left between them. CDR3 length equals 11 residues. CDR1 and CDR2 from the germline V gene are MNHEY and SVGEGT. Here the CDR3 reads CAIAVQNEQFF. The CDR3 coding sequence is TGTGCCATAGCGGTTCAGAATGAGCAGTTCTTC.

The chain recombines TRBV7-9 with TRBJ2-5; weak D call: TRBD1 (5 bases). This CDR3 is 15 amino acids long. CDR1 and CDR2 (germline): SEHNR, FQNEAQ (reference sequence). Deletions cut 0 bases from V and 6 bases from J, with 14 bases between. Written as DNA, the CDR3 is TGTGCCAGCAGCTTAGCCCAGGGTTACCGGAAGACCCAGTACTTC. Its protein is CASSLAQGYRKTQYF.

This sequence joins TRBV5-1 and TRBJ1-1, with a weak D call TRBD1 (6 bases). This CDR3 contains 16 residues. The V end was cut by 1 base, the J end by 3 bases, with 16 bases between. Germline V lookup: CDR1 SGHRS, CDR2 YFSETQ. CDR3 DNA: TGCGCCAGCAGCTTGCTGTCAGGGGAGGGGGACACTGAAGCTTTCTTT. Protein: CASSLLSGEGDTEAFF.

The table lists this clonotype with many counts. The genes are TRBV10-2 and TRBJ2-5; 8 positions match TRBD2. Germline V gives CDR1 WSHSY, CDR2 SAAADI. After removal of 3 bases from V and 5 bases from J, the junction contained 8 bases not matched to a gene. There are 15 residues in the CDR3. The chain's CDR3 is CASSEVAGGRETQYF. CDR3 bases: TGCGCCAGCAGTGAAGTGGCGGGGGGAAGGGAGACCCAGTACTTC.

V is TRBV9 and J is TRBJ2-1; 11 bases are shared with TRBD2. Germline V lookup: CDR1 SGDLS, CDR2 YYNGEE. J gave up 10 bases and V 4 bases, and 7 bases lay outside the gene matches. The CDR3 sequence is 14 residues long. The CDR3 DNA reads TGTGCCAGCAGCCCCAGATGGACTAGCGGGGAGCAGTTCTTC. Protein sequence: CASSPRWTSGEQFF.

The genes are TRBV6-2 or TRBV6-3 and TRBJ2-7, with 15 bases matching TRBD2. Trimming took 2 bases from V and 0 from J; bases not matched to a gene: 8. The CDR3 sequence is 19 residues long. Germline CDR1 reads MNHEY; CDR2 reads SVGEGT. The CDR3 bases are TGTGCCAGCAGTTACCCCGGACTAGCGGGAGGGAGGAGCTCCTACGAGCAGTACTTC. Its translation: CASSYPGLAGGRSSYEQYF.

This clonotype was counted only a few times. The gene calls are TRBV25-1 and TRBJ2-3, with 8 bases fitting TRBD2. V shed 3 bases and J 0 bases; nucleotides not matched to a gene: 5. The CDR3 extends over 16 amino acids. Germline-derived CDR1 and CDR2 are MGHDK and SYGVNS. CDR3 protein: CASSESTSDSTDTQYF. DNA for the CDR3: TGTGCCAGCAGTGAGTCGACTAGCGATAGCACAGATACGCAGTATTTT.

This chain links TRBV3-1 with TRBJ2-5; D is unresolved. The germline V and J ends were trimmed by 1 base and 1 base, with 4 bases remaining between them. CDR3 length: 13 amino acids. Looked up from germline, CDR1 is LGHDT and CDR2 is YNNKEL (reference sequence). The CDR3 coding sequence is TGTGCCAGCAGCCAAGGGGCCCAAGAGACCCAGTACTTC. Amino acids: CASSQGAQETQYF.

This clonotype was observed many times. The chain uses TRBV20-1 and TRBJ1-1, with D tentatively TRBD1 (5 bases). Germline V lookup: CDR1 DFQATT, CDR2 SNEGSKA (reference sequence). V lost 4 bases, J lost 2 bases, and 8 bases lay in between. The CDR3 runs 12 residues. CDR3 protein: CSATDTNTEAFF. DNA for the CDR3: TGCAGTGCTACGGACACCAACACTGAAGCTTTCTTT.

The table lists this clonotype with many counts. The rearrangement uses TRBV12-3 or TRBV12-4 and TRBJ2-3; TRBD2 matches at 8 bases. The CDR3 runs 15 residues. V was pared by 8 bases and J by 2 bases, with 9 bases of the junction left unmatched. The DNA for the CDR3 is TGTGCCAGCCAGCGGGGGACCCAGTTCACAGATACGCAGTATTTT. Protein sequence: CASQRGTQFTDTQYF.

This chain uses TRBV29-1 with TRBJ2-2; D is tentatively TRBD1 or TRBD2 (5 bases each). Germline V lookup: CDR1 SQVTM, CDR2 ANQGSEA. V dropped 3 bases and J dropped 6 bases, with 5 bases sitting between them. CDR3 length: 11 residues. DNA for the CDR3: TGCAGCGTTGAGGGACCCGGGGAGCTGTTTTTT. It encodes CSVEGPGELFF.

The V and J genes are TRBV28 and TRBJ2-7, with D maybe TRBD1 (6 bases). V lost 6 bases and J lost 4, with 10 bases in between. Germline V gene sequence: CDR1 MDHEN, CDR2 SYDVKM. The CDR3 has 12 amino acids. In DNA, the CDR3 is TGTGCCAGCAGACAGGGACGGTACGAGCAGTACTTC. This codes for CASRQGRYEQYF.

The sample holds many counts of this clonotype. The CDR3 sequence is CAWSEQVNTEAFF. CDR3 bases: TGTGCCTGGAGTGAACAGGTGAACACTGAAGCTTTCTTT. This chain links TRBV30 with TRBJ1-1; possibly TRBD1 for D (5 bases). The germline V and J ends were trimmed by 1 base and 0 bases, with 6 bases remaining between them. The CDR3 extends over 13 amino acids. Germline V gene lookup returns CDR1 GTSNPN and CDR2 SVGIG (reference sequence). The entire variable domain, with the rest obtained from reference TRBV30 and TRBJ1-1, is as follows: SQTIHQWPATLVQPVGSPLSLECTVEGTSNPNLYWYRQAAGRGLQLLFYSVGIGQISSEVPQNLSASRPQDRQFILSSKKLLLSDSGFYLCAWSEQVNTEAFFGQGTRLTVV.

The chain employs TRBV20-1 and TRBJ2-2, with D hard to call. In germline, CDR1 is DFQATT, CDR2 SNEGSKA (reference sequence). Trimming cost V 1 base and J 1 base, with 13 bases left between them. This CDR3 is built from 16 residues. For the CDR3, the DNA is TGCAGTGCTAGAGTACTGGACCGCGAGAACACCGGGGAGCTGTTTTTT. Translating gives CSARVLDRENTGELFF.

A note on this clonotype: Mismatch with germline at one junction end may stem from a read error. The chain couples TRBV7-3 to TRBJ2-5, with TRBD2 matching 8 bases. Germline V gene data show CDR1 as SGHTA and CDR2 as FQGTGA. The CDR3 runs 15 residues. The CDR3 DNA is TGCGCCAGCAGCCAGGCCTCGGGGGGGCTGAAGACCCAGTACTTC. As protein: CASSQASGGLKTQYF.

Notes on this clonotype: This may come from a read error, since a much larger clone is one base off. The rearrangement uses TRBV6-9 and TRBJ2-2; D unclear. V lost 3 bases, J lost 2 bases, and 10 bases lay in between. The CDR3 is 15 amino acids. The germline V gene has CDR1 MNHGY and CDR2 SVAAGI. CDR3 sequence: CASSYPFRNTGELFF. The CDR3 DNA sequence: TGTGCCAGCAGTTACCCGTTTCGAAACACCGGGGAGCTGTTTTTT.

The chain joins TRBV19 to TRBJ2-1; perhaps TRBD1 as D (5 bases). The CDR3 runs 14 residues. Trimming pared 3 bases from V and 7 bases from J, leaving 13 bases between. Germline V gene data show CDR1 as LNHDA and CDR2 as SQIVND (reference sequence). DNA for the CDR3: TGTGCCAGTAGTATCGTCATCTCAGGGAATGAGCAGTTCTTC. This translates into CASSIVISGNEQFF. The complete variable domain, with remaining parts taken from reference TRBV19 and TRBJ2-1, reads DGGITQSPKYLFRKEGQNVTLSCEQNLNHDAMYWYRQDPGQGLRLIYYSQIVNDFQKGDIAEGYSVSREKKESFPLTVTSAQKNPTAFYLCASSIVISGNEQFFGPGTRLTVL.

CDR3 protein: CASSQDWPGQGYEQYF. The CDR3 nucleotides read TGCGCCAGCAGCCAAGATTGGCCGGGACAGGGCTACGAGCAGTACTTC. The rearrangement links TRBV4-1 to TRBJ2-7, with 9 bases fitting TRBD1. J gave up 3 bases and V 0 bases, and 6 bases lay outside the gene matches. The CDR3 is 16 residues long. The germline V gene encodes CDR1 MGHRA and CDR2 YSYEKL.

The chain couples TRBV30 to TRBJ1-4, with D perhaps TRBD1 (5 bases). Per germline, CDR1 GTSNPN and CDR2 SVGIG (reference sequence). This CDR3 region has 14 residues. Trimming took 2 bases from V and 7 from J, leaving 14 bases between them. CDR3 in amino acids: CAWSPGVASEKLFF. The CDR3 region has the DNA TGTGCCTGGAGTCCGGGGGTAGCGAGTGAAAAACTGTTTTTT.

Comments on this clonotype: Possible read error: a much larger clone is one base away. This chain uses TRBV5-1 with TRBJ1-4; D gene ambiguous. Germline loops: CDR1 SGHRS, CDR2 YFSETQ. The CDR3 runs 14 residues. The CDR3 bases are TGCGCCAGCAGCTTGGAGGGATATAATGAAGAACTGTTTTTT. Amino acids: CASSLEGYNEELFF.

The chain carries TRBV29-1 and TRBJ1-6; D is possibly TRBD1 (6 bases). Germline CDR1 reads SQVTM; CDR2 reads ANQGSEA. Deletions cut 7 bases from V and 7 bases from J, with 17 bases between. CDR3 length equals 14 residues. CDR3 bases: TGCAGCGCCCAGGGAGGGGGTCGGAATTCACCCCTCCACTTT. Translated, it gives CSAQGGGRNSPLHF.